This T cell receptor beta chain is from a study of blood T cell repertoires in COVID-19. Overall study context: Whether acute or convalescent, the COVID-19 samples came from the United States, Italy and Spain. Sample material is recorded as cDNA or gDNA derived from T cells, B-cell-depleted T cells, or PBMCs.

The method was immunoSEQ multiplex PCR; TCRdb's version includes in-frame clones alone and lacks a portion of them. Of hundreds of thousands of clones listed, 70% to 90% were seen once; the top ten hold 9.1%. CDR3 size: 17 residues. With V trimmed by 2 bases and J by 6 bases, 17 bases remained unmatched. Germline V gene sequence: CDR1 GTSNPN, CDR2 SVGIG (reference sequence). The sequence was obtained from a woman aged 45-65 years with acute COVID-19. Material for sequencing was PBMCs or T cells enriched from blood (not recorded which). The gene calls are TRBV30 and TRBJ1-2; TRBD1 aligns across 8 bases. CDR3 sequence (DNA): TGTGCCTGGAGTAACCTAGGCTTACAGGGGGTTTTCGATGGCTACACCTTC. Residues: CAWSNLGLQGVFDGYTF.